Presented here are 15 T cell receptor beta chains from one specimen sequenced in a study of blood T cells in healthy people across ages. Alongside a J-beta primer mix, a sample-barcoded 5' primer served in a second PCR lasting 7 to 11 cycles. Each CDR3 protein gets one entry after TCRdb re-called the 5' RACE reads with MiXCR. The table has hundreds of thousands of distinct CDR3 sequences, about 25% seen once. In addition, the sample was reused for a study of T cells of mothers and their children.

The specimen was blood. The receptors here all came from a boy aged 5 to 17 in good health.

This clonotype was detected only a few times. The CDR3 spells CASSLGQGYGATPTDTQYF. CDR3 DNA sequence: TGCGCCAGCAGCTTGGGCCAGGGGTACGGGGCAACTCCCACAGATACGCAGTATTTT. V is TRBV5-1 and J is TRBJ2-3; a possible D gene is TRBD1 (6 bases). Germline V gives CDR1 SGHRS, CDR2 YFSETQ. The germline V and J ends were trimmed by 0 bases and 2 bases, with 22 bases remaining between them. The length of the CDR3 is 19 residues.

The gene calls are TRBV27 and TRBJ2-2; tentatively, D is TRBD2 (5 bases). The CDR3 has 16 amino acids. Germline lookup yields CDR1 MNHEY and CDR2 SMNVEV (reference sequence). Trimming took 6 bases from V and 3 from J, leaving 17 bases between them. The CDR3 protein is CASSLNGGLYTGELFF. The CDR3 DNA reads TGTGCCAGCAGCCTGAACGGCGGACTGTACACCGGGGAGCTGTTTTTT.

As to this clonotype: The junction departs from germline at one end; a sequencing error may be responsible. This rearrangement joins TRBV20-1 to TRBJ2-1; 8 bases agree with TRBD1. Per germline, CDR1 DFQATT and CDR2 SNEGSKA (reference sequence). The CDR3 covers 14 residues. The CDR3 sequence is CSARRTGSCNEQFF. The DNA of the CDR3 is TGCAGTGCTAGACGGACAGGGTCCTGCAATGAGCAGTTCTTC.

The V gene is TRBV6-1, the J gene TRBJ2-1, with 11 nucleotides matching TRBD2. J was trimmed by 2 bases and V by 6 bases; bases with no gene match: 6. The CDR3 has 16 residues. Per germline, CDR1 MNHNS and CDR2 SASEGT. The CDR3 DNA reads TGTGCCAGCAGCCTTAGCGGGGGGGAACCCTACAATGAGCAGTTCTTC. Protein sequence: CASSLSGGEPYNEQFF.

This chain joins TRBV29-1 and TRBJ1-2; weak D call: TRBD1 (5 bases). In germline, CDR1 is SQVTM, CDR2 ANQGSEA. V shed 1 base and J shed 5 bases, with 11 bases lying between them. There are 13 residues in the CDR3. The CDR3 DNA reads as TGCAGCGTTGAAGGGGGGACGGAATATGGCTACACCTTC. Amino acids: CSVEGGTEYGYTF.

The chain is built from TRBV7-9 and TRBJ2-5, with D possibly TRBD2 on 6 matching bases. The CDR3 covers 15 residues. CDR1 and CDR2 from the germline V gene are SEHNR and FQNEAQ (reference sequence). Trimming took off 8 bases at V and 4 bases at J, with 20 bases between the two ends. This CDR3 is CASGVGGRVRETQYF. The CDR3 DNA reads as TGTGCCAGCGGCGTGGGAGGCAGGGTTCGAGAGACCCAGTACTTC.

This clonotype was recorded a few times. The rearrangement joins TRBV29-1 to TRBJ2-3, with D uncertain. This CDR3 comprises 10 residues. Deletions cut 7 bases from V and 6 bases from J, with 8 bases between. Per the germline V gene, CDR1 is SQVTM and CDR2 is ANQGSEA. The CDR3 loop reads CSGRADTQYF. In nucleotides, the CDR3 is TGCAGCGGAAGGGCCGATACGCAGTATTTT.

This clonotype was seen a few times. CDR3 sequence reads: CASSPFRADTDTQYF. The CDR3 DNA reads TGTGCCAGCAGCCCTTTTCGGGCAGATACAGATACGCAGTATTTT. This sequence joins TRBV7-9 and TRBJ2-3; no definite D call. Trimming took off 5 bases at V and 3 bases at J, with 15 bases between the two ends. Germline CDR1 is SEHNR and CDR2 is FQNEAQ (reference sequence). The CDR3 runs 15 residues.

This rearrangement joins TRBV4-2 to TRBJ2-7; D may be TRBD1 (5 bases). The V gene's germline CDR1 is LGHNA and CDR2 YNFKEQ. This CDR3 comprises 14 residues. The V end lost 4 bases, the J end lost 5 bases, and 15 bases lay between the germline ends. The CDR3 reads CASSPETDTDEQYF. For the CDR3, the DNA is TGTGCCAGCAGCCCGGAGACGGACACCGACGAGCAGTACTTC.

This clonotype was found a few times. The rearrangement links TRBV7-9 to TRBJ1-4, with D unresolved. The CDR3 has 16 amino acids. Between the trimmed V and J ends, which lost 3 bases and 7 bases, there was a span of 18 bases. Germline assignment: CDR1 SEHNR and CDR2 FQNEAQ (reference sequence). CDR3 loop: CASSLGRSDWAEKLFF. Written as DNA, the CDR3 is TGTGCCAGCAGCTTGGGCAGGTCCGACTGGGCTGAAAAACTGTTTTTT. The full variable domain, completed using reference TRBV7-9 and TRBJ1-4, is DTGVSQNPRHKITKRGQNVTFRCDPISEHNRLYWYRQTLGQGPEFLTYFQNEAQLEKSRLLSDRFSAERPKGSFSTLEIQRTEQGDSAMYLCASSLGRSDWAEKLFFGSGTQLSVL.

This chain connects TRBV4-3 to TRBJ2-2, with D possibly being TRBD1 (6 bases). Germline values: CDR1 LGHNA, CDR2 YSLEER. The germline V and J ends were trimmed by 0 bases and 9 bases, with 11 bases remaining between them. This CDR3 is 14 amino acids long. CDR3 nucleotides: TGCGCCAGCAGCCAAGATAGTGGGGGCCGGGAGCTGTTTTTT. This codes for CASSQDSGGRELFF.

J is TRBJ2-1 and V is TRBV29-1; D possibly corresponds to TRBD1 (7 bases). The CDR3 is made up of 17 amino acids. Germline-derived CDR1 and CDR2 are SQVTM and ANQGSEA. V lost 1 base to trimming and J lost 0 bases, with 16 bases between them. CDR3 sequence reads: CSVEGITGDSSYNEQFF. The CDR3 DNA is TGCAGCGTTGAAGGGATAACGGGGGACAGCTCCTACAATGAGCAGTTCTTC.

This clonotype appeared a few times. The V gene is TRBV29-1, the J gene TRBJ1-2, with D perhaps matching TRBD1 (6 bases). Trimming pared 5 bases from V and 5 bases from J, leaving 15 bases between. Germline CDR1 is SQVTM and CDR2 is ANQGSEA. This CDR3 spans 13 amino acids. CDR3 coding DNA: TGCAGCGTTCGGTACAGGGAGACGTATGGCTACACCTTC. It is translated as CSVRYRETYGYTF.

The V and J genes are TRBV4-1 and TRBJ1-1, with a weak D call TRBD1 (5 bases). The germline V and J ends were trimmed by 8 bases and 0 bases, with 19 bases remaining between them. The germline CDR1 and CDR2 sequences are MGHRA and YSYEKL. CDR3 length equals 16 residues. The CDR3 DNA is TGCGCCAGCCAAAAGTCTGAGACAGTTCTGAACACTGAAGCTTTCTTT. It codes for CASQKSETVLNTEAFF.

This clonotype was recorded a few times. The V call is TRBV5-1, the J call TRBJ2-5; 10 nucleotides match TRBD1. The germline V gene has CDR1 SGHRS and CDR2 YFSETQ. This CDR3 region has 15 residues. J lost 4 bases, V lost 2 bases, and 5 bases had no gene match. This chain's CDR3 is CASSFWDRGRETQYF. CDR3 DNA: TGCGCCAGCAGCTTTTGGGACAGGGGAAGAGAGACCCAGTACTTC.